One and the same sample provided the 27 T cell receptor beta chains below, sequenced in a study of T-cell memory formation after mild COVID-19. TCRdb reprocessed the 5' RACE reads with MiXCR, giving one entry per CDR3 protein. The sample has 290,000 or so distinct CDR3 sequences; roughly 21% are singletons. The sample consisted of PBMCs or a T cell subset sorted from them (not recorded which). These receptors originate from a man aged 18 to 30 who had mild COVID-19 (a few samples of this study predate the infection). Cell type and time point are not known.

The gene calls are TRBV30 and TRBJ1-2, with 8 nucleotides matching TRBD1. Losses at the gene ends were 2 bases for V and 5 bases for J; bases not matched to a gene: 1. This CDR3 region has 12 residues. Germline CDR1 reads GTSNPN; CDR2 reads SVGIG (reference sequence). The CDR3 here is CAWSRQGYGYTF. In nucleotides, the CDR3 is TGTGCCTGGAGTCGACAGGGGTATGGCTACACCTTC.

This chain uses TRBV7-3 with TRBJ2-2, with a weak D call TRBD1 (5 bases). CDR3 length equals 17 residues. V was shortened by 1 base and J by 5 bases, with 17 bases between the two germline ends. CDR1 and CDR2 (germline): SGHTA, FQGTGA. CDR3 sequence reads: CASSLREGAAGTGELFF. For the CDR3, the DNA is TGTGCCAGCAGCTTAAGAGAAGGGGCGGCTGGGACCGGGGAGCTGTTTTTT.

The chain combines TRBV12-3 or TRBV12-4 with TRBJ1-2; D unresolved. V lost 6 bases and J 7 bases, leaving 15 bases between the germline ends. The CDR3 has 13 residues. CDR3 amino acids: CASSLNPDSGYTF. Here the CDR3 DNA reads TGTGCCAGCAGCCTCAATCCGGACTCTGGCTACACCTTC.

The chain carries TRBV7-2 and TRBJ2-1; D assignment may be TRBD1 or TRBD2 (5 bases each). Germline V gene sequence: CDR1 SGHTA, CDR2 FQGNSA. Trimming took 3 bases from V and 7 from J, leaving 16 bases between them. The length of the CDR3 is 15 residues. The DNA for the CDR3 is TGTGCCAGCAGCTTCTCCGGGGCCACTGGGAATGAGCAGTTCTTC. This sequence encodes CASSFSGATGNEQFF.

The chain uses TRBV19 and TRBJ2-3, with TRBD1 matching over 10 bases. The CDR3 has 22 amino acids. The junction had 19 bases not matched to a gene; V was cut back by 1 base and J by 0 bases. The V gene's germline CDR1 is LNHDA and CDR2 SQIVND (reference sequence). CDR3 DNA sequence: TGTGCCAGTAGTATAGCCCACGGGACAGGGGATGATTACTTTGTGAGCACAGATACGCAGTATTTT. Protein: CASSIAHGTGDDYFVSTDTQYF.

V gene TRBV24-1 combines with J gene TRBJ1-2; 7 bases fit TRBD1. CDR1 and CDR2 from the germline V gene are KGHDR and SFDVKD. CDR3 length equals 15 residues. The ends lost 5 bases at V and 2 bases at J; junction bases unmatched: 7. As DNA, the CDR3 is TGTGCCACCAGTGGCACGGGACAGTTCAACTATGGCTACACCTTC. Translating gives CATSGTGQFNYGYTF.

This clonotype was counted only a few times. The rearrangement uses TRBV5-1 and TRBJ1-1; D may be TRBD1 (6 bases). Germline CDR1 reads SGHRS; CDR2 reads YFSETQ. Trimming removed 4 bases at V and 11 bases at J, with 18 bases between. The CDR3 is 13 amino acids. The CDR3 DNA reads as TGCGCCAGCAGCCTCCAAATACAGGGTGACGCTTTCTTT. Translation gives CASSLQIQGDAFF. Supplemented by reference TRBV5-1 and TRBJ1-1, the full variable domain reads KAGVTQTPRYLIKTRGQQVTLSCSPISGHRSVSWYQQTPGQGLQFLFEYFSETQRNKGNFPGRFSGRQFSNSRSEMNVSTLELGDSALYLCASSLQIQGDAFFGQGTRLTVV.

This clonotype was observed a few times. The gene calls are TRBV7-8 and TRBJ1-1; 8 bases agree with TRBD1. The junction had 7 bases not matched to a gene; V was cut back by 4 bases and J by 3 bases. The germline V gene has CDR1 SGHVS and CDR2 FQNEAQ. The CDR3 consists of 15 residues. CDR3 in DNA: TGTGCCAGCAGCTCCTACCCGACAGGGGACACTGAAGCTTTCTTT. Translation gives CASSSYPTGDTEAFF.

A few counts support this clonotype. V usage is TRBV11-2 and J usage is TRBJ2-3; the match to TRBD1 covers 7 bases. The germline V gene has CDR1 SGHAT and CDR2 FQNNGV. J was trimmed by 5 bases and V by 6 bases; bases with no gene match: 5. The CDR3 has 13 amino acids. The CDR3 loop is CASSSTGEDTQYF. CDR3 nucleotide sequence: TGTGCCAGCAGTTCTACAGGGGAAGATACGCAGTATTTT.

CDR3 residues: CASSQDSRGWNYGYTF. DNA for the CDR3: TGCGCCAGCAGCCAAGATTCCAGGGGCTGGAACTATGGCTACACCTTC. V usage is TRBV4-3 and J usage is TRBJ1-2; D possibly corresponds to TRBD1 (6 bases). The germline CDR1 and CDR2 sequences are LGHNA and YSLEER. There are 16 residues in the CDR3. Trimming pared 0 bases from V and 2 bases from J, leaving 13 bases between.

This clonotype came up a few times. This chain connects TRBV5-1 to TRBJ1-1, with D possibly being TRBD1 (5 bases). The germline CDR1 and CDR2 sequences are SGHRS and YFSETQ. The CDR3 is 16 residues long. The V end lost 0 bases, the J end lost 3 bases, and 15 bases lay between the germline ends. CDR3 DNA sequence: TGCGCCAGCAGCTTGGGTCTAACAGGACCGGACACTGAAGCTTTCTTT. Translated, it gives CASSLGLTGPDTEAFF. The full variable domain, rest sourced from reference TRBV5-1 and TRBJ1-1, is KAGVTQTPRYLIKTRGQQVTLSCSPISGHRSVSWYQQTPGQGLQFLFEYFSETQRNKGNFPGRFSGRQFSNSRSEMNVSTLELGDSALYLCASSLGLTGPDTEAFFGQGTRLTVV.

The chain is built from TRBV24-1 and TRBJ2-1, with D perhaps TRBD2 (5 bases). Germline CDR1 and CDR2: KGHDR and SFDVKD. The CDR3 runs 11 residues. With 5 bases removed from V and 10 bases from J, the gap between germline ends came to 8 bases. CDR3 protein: CATSGGYEQFF. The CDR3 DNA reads TGTGCCACCAGTGGCGGGTACGAGCAGTTCTTC.

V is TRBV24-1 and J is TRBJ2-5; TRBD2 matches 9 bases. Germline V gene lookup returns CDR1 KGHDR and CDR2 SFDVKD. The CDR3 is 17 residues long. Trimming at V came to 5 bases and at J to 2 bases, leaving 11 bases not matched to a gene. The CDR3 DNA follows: TGTGCCACCAGTGGTCCCACCCTAGCGGGGATACAAGAGACCCAGTACTTC. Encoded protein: CATSGPTLAGIQETQYF.

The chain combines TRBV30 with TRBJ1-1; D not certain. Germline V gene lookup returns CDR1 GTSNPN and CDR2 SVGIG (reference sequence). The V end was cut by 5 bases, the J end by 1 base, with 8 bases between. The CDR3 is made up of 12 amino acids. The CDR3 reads CAWETGNTEAFF. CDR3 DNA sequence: TGTGCCTGGGAGACGGGGAACACTGAAGCTTTCTTT.

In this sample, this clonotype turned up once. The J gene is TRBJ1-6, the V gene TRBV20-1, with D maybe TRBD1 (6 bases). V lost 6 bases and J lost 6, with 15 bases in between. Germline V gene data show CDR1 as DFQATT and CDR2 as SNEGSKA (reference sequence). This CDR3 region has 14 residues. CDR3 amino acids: CSAKVQGSNSPLHF. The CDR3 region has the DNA TGCAGTGCAAAAGTTCAGGGGTCTAATTCACCCCTCCACTTT.

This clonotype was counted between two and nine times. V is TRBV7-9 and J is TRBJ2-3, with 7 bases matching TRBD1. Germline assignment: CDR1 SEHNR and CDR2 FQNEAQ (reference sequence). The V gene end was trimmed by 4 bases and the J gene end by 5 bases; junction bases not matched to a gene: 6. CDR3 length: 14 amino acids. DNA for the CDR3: TGTGCCAGCAGCTCCCGGGACAGAGGAGATACGCAGTATTTT. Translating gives CASSSRDRGDTQYF.

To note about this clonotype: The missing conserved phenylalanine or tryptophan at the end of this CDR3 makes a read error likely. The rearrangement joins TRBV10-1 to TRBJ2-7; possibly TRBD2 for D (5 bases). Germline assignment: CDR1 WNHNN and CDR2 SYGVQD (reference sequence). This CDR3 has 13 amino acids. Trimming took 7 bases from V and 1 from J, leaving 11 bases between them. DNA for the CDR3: TGCGCCAGCACGGGATATAATTCCTACGAGCAGTACTAC. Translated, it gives CASTGYNSYEQYY.

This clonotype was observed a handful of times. The CDR3 DNA reads TGTGCCAGCAGCGTAGGGATAGGAGATTATAATTCACCCCTCCACTTT. This gives the protein CASSVGIGDYNSPLHF. The chain carries TRBV9 and TRBJ1-6; D is ambiguous. The V and J ends lost 0 bases and 4 bases respectively, with 11 bases between them. From germline, CDR1 is SGDLS and CDR2 YYNGEE. The CDR3 sequence is 16 residues long.

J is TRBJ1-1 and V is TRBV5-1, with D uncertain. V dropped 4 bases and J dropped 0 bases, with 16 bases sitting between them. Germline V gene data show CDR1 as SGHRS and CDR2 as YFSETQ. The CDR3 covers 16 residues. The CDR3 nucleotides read TGCGCCAGCAGCCGAGATCTAGACGGTCTGAACACTGAAGCTTTCTTT. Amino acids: CASSRDLDGLNTEAFF.

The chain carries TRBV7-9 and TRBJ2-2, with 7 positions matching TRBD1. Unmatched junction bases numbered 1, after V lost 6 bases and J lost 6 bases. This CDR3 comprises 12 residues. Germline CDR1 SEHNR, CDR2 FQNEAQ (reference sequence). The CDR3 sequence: CASRQGPGELFF. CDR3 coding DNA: TGTGCCAGCAGACAGGGGCCCGGGGAGCTGTTTTTT.

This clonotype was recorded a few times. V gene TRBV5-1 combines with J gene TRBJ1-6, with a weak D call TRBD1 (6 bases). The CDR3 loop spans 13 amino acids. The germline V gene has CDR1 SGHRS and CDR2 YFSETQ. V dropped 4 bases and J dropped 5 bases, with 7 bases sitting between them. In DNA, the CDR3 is TGCGCCAGCAGCGCAGGGGATAATTCACCCCTCCACTTT. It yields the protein CASSAGDNSPLHF.

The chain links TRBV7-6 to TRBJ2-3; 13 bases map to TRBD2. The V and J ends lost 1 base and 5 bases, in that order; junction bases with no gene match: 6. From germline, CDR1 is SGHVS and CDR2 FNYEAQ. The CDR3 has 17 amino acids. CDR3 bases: TGTGCCAGCAGCTTAGGGACTAGCGGGGGACGATTAGATACGCAGTATTTT. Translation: CASSLGTSGGRLDTQYF.

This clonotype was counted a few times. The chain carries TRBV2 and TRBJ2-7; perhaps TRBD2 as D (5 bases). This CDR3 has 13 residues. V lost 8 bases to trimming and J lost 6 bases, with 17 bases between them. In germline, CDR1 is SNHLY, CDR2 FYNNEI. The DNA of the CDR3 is TGTGCCAGCTCGATTCAACTAGATCTCGAGCAGTACGTC. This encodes CASSIQLDLEQYV.

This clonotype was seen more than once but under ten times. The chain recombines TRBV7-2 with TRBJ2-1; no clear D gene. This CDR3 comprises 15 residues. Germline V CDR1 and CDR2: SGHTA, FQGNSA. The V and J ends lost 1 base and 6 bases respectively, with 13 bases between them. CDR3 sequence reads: CASSLGSTEANEQFF. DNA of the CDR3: TGTGCCAGCAGCTTAGGGTCCACCGAGGCCAATGAGCAGTTCTTC. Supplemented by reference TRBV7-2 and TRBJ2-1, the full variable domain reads GAGVSQSPSNKVTEKGKDVELRCDPISGHTALYWYRQSLGQGLEFLIYFQGNSAPDKSGLPSDRFSAERTGGSVSTLTIQRTQQEDSAVYLCASSLGSTEANEQFFGPGTRLTVL.

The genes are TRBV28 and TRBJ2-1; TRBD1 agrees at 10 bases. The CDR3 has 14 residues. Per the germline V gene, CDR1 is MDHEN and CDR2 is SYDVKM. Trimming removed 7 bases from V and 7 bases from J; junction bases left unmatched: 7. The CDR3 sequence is CASIHTGQGNEQFF. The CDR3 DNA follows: TGTGCCAGCATTCACACGGGACAGGGGAATGAGCAGTTCTTC.

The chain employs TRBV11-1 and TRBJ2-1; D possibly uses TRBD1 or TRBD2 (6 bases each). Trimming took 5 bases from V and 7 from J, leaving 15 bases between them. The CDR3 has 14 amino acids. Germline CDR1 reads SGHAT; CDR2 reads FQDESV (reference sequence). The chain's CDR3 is CASSPAGGLNEQFF. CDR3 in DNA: TGTGCCAGCAGCCCCGCCGGGGGCTTGAATGAGCAGTTCTTC.

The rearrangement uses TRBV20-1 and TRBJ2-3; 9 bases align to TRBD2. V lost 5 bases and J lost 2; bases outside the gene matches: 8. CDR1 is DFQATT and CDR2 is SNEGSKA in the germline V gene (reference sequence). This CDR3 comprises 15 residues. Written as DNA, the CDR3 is TGCAGTGCTCGCCTCCTAGCGGGGACCACAGATACGCAGTATTTT. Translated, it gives CSARLLAGTTDTQYF.